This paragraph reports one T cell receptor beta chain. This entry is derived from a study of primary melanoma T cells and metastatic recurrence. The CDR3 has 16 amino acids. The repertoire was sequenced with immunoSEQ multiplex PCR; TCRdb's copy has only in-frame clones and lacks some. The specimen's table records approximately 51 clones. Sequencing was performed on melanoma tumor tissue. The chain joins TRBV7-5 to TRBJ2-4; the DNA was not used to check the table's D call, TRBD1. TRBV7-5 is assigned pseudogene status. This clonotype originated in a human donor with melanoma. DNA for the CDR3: TGTGCCAGCAGCTTGGAGAGGACAGCAGCCAAAAACATTCAGTACTTC. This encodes CASSLERTAAKNIQYF.